A single sample is the source of the 20 T cell receptor beta chains below, sequenced in a study of memory CD4+ T cells and cytomegalovirus serostatus. The sort gate was single viable CD3+CD4+CD8-CD45RO+ cells for memory CD4+ T cells. The assay was immunoSEQ multiplex PCR, and TCRdb's table has in-frame clones only and misses some. This table has about 42,000 clones, over 70% appearing once. Sequenced input: memory CD4+ T cells from blood. The receptors were sampled from an adult in good health and CMV-seronegative.

The gene calls are TRBV7-8 and TRBJ1-2; D not resolved. Germline loops: CDR1 SGHVS, CDR2 FQNEAQ. Trimming shortened V by 2 bases and J by 0 bases, and 10 bases separated the two germline ends. This CDR3 contains 15 residues. For the CDR3, the DNA is TGTGCCAGCAGCTTACAGCCAGAACCTAACTATGGCTACACCTTC. It is translated as CASSLQPEPNYGYTF.

The chain couples TRBV5-1 to TRBJ2-5; D is possibly TRBD1 (7 bases). CDR3 length equals 14 residues. Germline V gene lookup returns CDR1 SGHRS and CDR2 YFSETQ. The ends were cut back, 0 bases at V and 10 bases at J, with 16 bases in the middle. CDR3 nucleotides: TGCGCCAGCAGCTTGGACTGGGGGGCAGGGGGCCAGTACTTC. It is translated as CASSLDWGAGGQYF. The full variable domain, completed using reference TRBV5-1 and TRBJ2-5, is KAGVTQTPRYLIKTRGQQVTLSCSPISGHRSVSWYQQTPGQGLQFLFEYFSETQRNKGNFPGRFSGRQFSNSRSEMNVSTLELGDSALYLCASSLDWGAGGQYFGPGTRLLVL.

This clone has a handful of counts. This chain links TRBV6-1 with TRBJ1-2; D not certain. CDR1 MNHNS and CDR2 SASEGT come from the germline V gene. The length of the CDR3 is 14 residues. Between the trimmed V and J ends, which lost 8 bases and 6 bases, there was a span of 19 bases. For the CDR3, the DNA is TGTGCCAGCCGACAAACGACGGTCGCGGATGGCTACACCTTC. Its translation: CASRQTTVADGYTF.

This clone was found once. J is TRBJ2-2 and V is TRBV5-6; 8 nucleotides align to TRBD2. Germline-derived CDR1 and CDR2 are SGHDT and YYEEEE. J was trimmed by 4 bases and V by 2 bases; bases with no gene match: 4. The CDR3 loop spans 15 amino acids. CDR3 in DNA: TGTGCCAGCAGCTTCGGGGGGGACATCACCGGGGAGCTGTTTTTT. This encodes CASSFGGDITGELFF.

CDR3 DNA sequence: TGTGCCAGCAACAAACCCGCGAGGGTAATGGCAGATACGCAGTATTTT. Amino acid sequence: CASNKPARVMADTQYF. J is TRBJ2-3 and V is TRBV7-2; TRBD2 might be the D (5 bases). In germline, CDR1 is SGHTA, CDR2 FQGNSA. V lost 7 bases to trimming and J lost 4 bases, with 21 bases between them. The CDR3 is 16 residues long.

The rearrangement links TRBV13 to TRBJ1-3, with 7 bases lining up with TRBD1. Germline V lookup: CDR1 PRHDT, CDR2 FYEKMQ (reference sequence). The CDR3 covers 15 residues. Trimming removed 1 base from V and 5 bases from J; junction bases left unmatched: 5. This CDR3 is CASSLAGTARNTIYF. DNA of the CDR3: TGTGCCAGCAGCTTAGCCGGGACAGCTAGAAACACCATATATTTT.

This chain links TRBV28 with TRBJ1-4; maybe TRBD1 (5 bases). V dropped 9 bases and J dropped 7 bases, with 21 bases sitting between them. The CDR3 length is 15 residues. Germline CDR1 reads MDHEN; CDR2 reads SYDVKM. The CDR3 here is CASRRPGGLVEKLFF. CDR3 in DNA: TGTGCCAGTCGAAGACCTGGGGGGTTGGTTGAAAAACTGTTTTTT. Full variable domain (rest looked up from reference TRBV28 and TRBJ1-4): DVKVTQSSRYLVKRTGEKVFLECVQDMDHENMFWYRQDPGLGLRLIYFSYDVKMKEKGDIPEGYSVSREKKERFSLILESASTNQTSMYLCASRRPGGLVEKLFFGSGTQLSVL.

V is TRBV27 and J is TRBJ2-1; 8 positions match TRBD1. V lost 6 bases and J lost 4; bases outside the gene matches: 14. The germline V gene encodes CDR1 MNHEY and CDR2 SMNVEV (reference sequence). The CDR3 contains 17 residues. DNA of the CDR3: TGTGCCAGCAGCTCCTATCTTCCGGGACAGGCATACAATGAGCAGTTCTTC. Amino acids: CASSSYLPGQAYNEQFF.

The chain links TRBV7-9 to TRBJ2-2, with TRBD1 identical over 11 bases. Germline CDR1 is SEHNR and CDR2 is FQNEAQ (reference sequence). V trimming: 5 bases; J trimming: 6 bases; junction bases outside the gene matches: 5. The CDR3 is 15 residues long. The CDR3 region is CASSPPGQGAGELFF. As DNA, the CDR3 is TGTGCCAGCAGCCCTCCGGGACAGGGGGCCGGGGAGCTGTTTTTT.

Only one count was recorded for this clone. This chain joins TRBV10-1 and TRBJ2-1; 7 bases align to TRBD2. J was trimmed by 1 base and V by 4 bases; bases with no gene match: 4. The germline V gene encodes CDR1 WNHNN and CDR2 SYGVQD (reference sequence). The CDR3 loop spans 15 amino acids. For the CDR3, the DNA is TGCGCCAGCAGTGTTGCTAGCGGATCCTACAATGAGCAGTTCTTC. It yields the protein CASSVASGSYNEQFF.

This sequence joins TRBV5-4 and TRBJ1-2; D is undetermined. The CDR3 is 12 amino acids. Germline-derived CDR1 and CDR2 are SGHNT and YYREEE (reference sequence). V was shortened by 4 bases and J by 9 bases, with 13 bases between the two germline ends. The CDR3, as DNA: TGTGCCAGCAGCGCCCTGGGTCTTCGCTACACCTTC. Translation: CASSALGLRYTF. Variable domain in full (rest from reference TRBV5-4 and TRBJ1-2): ETGVTQSPTHLIKTRGQQVTLRCSSQSGHNTVSWYQQALGQGPQFIFQYYREEENGRGNFPPRFSGLQFPNYSSELNVNALELDDSALYLCASSALGLRYTFGSGTRLTVV.

This clone has a handful of counts. The rearrangement links TRBV18 to TRBJ1-2; 8 bases are a match to TRBD1. In germline, CDR1 is KGHSH, CDR2 LQKENI. The CDR3 is made up of 14 amino acids. With 3 bases clipped from V and 4 bases from J, the junction kept 4 bases outside the gene matches. The CDR3 spells CASSPEDRVYGYTF. In DNA, the CDR3 is TGTGCCAGCTCACCGGAGGACAGGGTCTATGGCTACACCTTC. Drawing the rest from reference TRBV18 and TRBJ1-2, the complete variable domain is NAGVMQNPRHLVRRRGQEARLRCSPMKGHSHVYWYRQLPEEGLKFMVYLQKENIIDESGMPKERFSAEFPKEGPSILRIQQVVRGDSAAYFCASSPEDRVYGYTFGSGTRLTVV.

The chain joins TRBV7-2 to TRBJ1-5; D might be TRBD1 (6 bases). V was clipped by 3 bases and J by 0 bases, with 12 bases between them. In germline, CDR1 is SGHTA, CDR2 FQGNSA. The CDR3 has 16 residues. The CDR3 spells CASSLGTLHSNQPQHF. The DNA of the CDR3 is TGTGCCAGCAGCTTGGGGACACTTCATAGCAATCAGCCCCAGCATTTT.

This clone was seen a handful of times. V gene TRBV7-9 combines with J gene TRBJ1-4; 10 nucleotides match TRBD1. J was trimmed by 10 bases and V by 4 bases; bases with no gene match: 9. The germline V gene encodes CDR1 SEHNR and CDR2 FQNEAQ (reference sequence). There are 15 residues in the CDR3. CDR3 nucleotide sequence: TGTGCCAGCAGCTCCACCGGGACAGGGGATGGAAAACTGTTTTTT. This gives the protein CASSSTGTGDGKLFF.

The chain joins TRBV7-2 to TRBJ2-7; unclear D gene. Per germline, CDR1 SGHTA and CDR2 FQGNSA. The CDR3 consists of 12 residues. The V and J ends lost 5 bases and 1 base respectively, with 6 bases between them. The CDR3 region is CASSLRSYEQYF. In DNA form, the CDR3 reads TGTGCCAGCAGCCTGCGTTCCTACGAGCAGTACTTC.

The chain is built from TRBV6-1 and TRBJ1-1; no clear D. Germline V gene data show CDR1 as MNHNS and CDR2 as SASEGT. The CDR3 extends over 13 amino acids. Trimming stripped 4 bases from V and 2 bases from J, with 8 bases between. The CDR3 reads CASSALSNTEAFF. The CDR3 nucleotides are TGTGCCAGCAGTGCCCTGAGCAACACTGAAGCTTTCTTT.

The chain carries TRBV30 and TRBJ1-4, with D possibly being TRBD1 (6 bases). CDR3 size: 13 residues. The germline V gene has CDR1 GTSNPN and CDR2 SVGIG (reference sequence). V lost 2 bases and J 7 bases, leaving 11 bases between the germline ends. The CDR3 nucleotides are TGTGCCTGGAGTAGGTCAGGGGTTGAAAAACTGTTTTTT. This codes for CAWSRSGVEKLFF.

For this clone: Other DNA variants within this sample encode the same CDR3. The chain joins TRBV7-2 to TRBJ2-7; D may be TRBD1 or TRBD2 (5 bases each). CDR1 SGHTA and CDR2 FQGNSA come from the germline V gene. Trimming removed 3 bases at V and 4 bases at J, with 16 bases between. The CDR3 loop spans 15 amino acids. The DNA for the CDR3 is TGTGCCAGCAGCTTTGGGGACGCCGCTAAATACGAGCAGTACTTC. Translating gives CASSFGDAAKYEQYF.

This chain uses TRBV4-2 with TRBJ1-5, with TRBD1 matching over 10 bases. CDR1 LGHNA and CDR2 YNFKEQ come from the germline V gene. The V segment lost 3 bases and the J segment 6 bases; nucleotides outside the gene matches: 11. This CDR3 contains 17 residues. This CDR3 reads CASSQGAGTGVIQPQHF. CDR3 bases: TGTGCCAGCAGCCAGGGAGCCGGGACAGGGGTCATTCAGCCCCAGCATTTT.

The gene calls are TRBV5-1 and TRBJ1-3; D ambiguous. Trimming left V 2 bases short and J 0 bases short, with 9 bases between. Germline values: CDR1 SGHRS, CDR2 YFSETQ. The CDR3 totals 15 residues. The CDR3 region is CASSFGSSSGNTIYF. CDR3 nucleotides: TGCGCCAGCAGCTTCGGCAGCAGCTCTGGAAACACCATATATTTT.